This TCR beta chain was sequenced in a study of blood T cell repertoires in COVID-19. Study information: The United States, Italy and Spain provided the acute and convalescent COVID-19 samples. Sources were T cells, B-cell-depleted T cells, or PBMCs; the material itself was cDNA or gDNA.

Assignments of participants to cohorts depended upon their own reported clinical history. This clone was seen a single time. Germline assignment: CDR1 MNHEY and CDR2 SVGAGI. The CDR3 is made up of 13 amino acids. V was trimmed by 7 bases and J by 11 bases, leaving 17 bases between them. Assay: immunoSEQ multiplex PCR; the TCRdb copy retains only in-frame clones and omits some. The sample lists some 230,000 clones; approximately 83% were seen once. Sequencing was carried out using PBMCs or T cells enriched from blood (not recorded which). This rearrangement joins TRBV6-5 to TRBJ1-4; no reliable D call. The receptor was derived from a woman aged 40 to 49 with acute COVID-19. CDR3 DNA sequence: TGTGCCAGCACCTTAATGGCGGCGGGCAAACTGTTTTTT. Protein sequence: CASTLMAAGKLFF.